Listed below are T cell receptor beta chains from one sample, sequenced in a study of Graves' ophthalmopathy and Graves' hyperthyroidism. MiXCR, run by TCRdb on the multiplex PCR reads, gives a single entry per CDR3 protein. Of 650,000 to 900,000 distinct CDR3 sequences in the sample, roughly two fifths were seen once. Material: peripheral blood. The receptors derive from an adult man with Graves' ophthalmopathy. The CDR3 runs from the conserved cysteine through the conserved F or W. The D gene is left open where the match is weak. Not every row has a clone size; where given, it reads once, few, many or a size class.

size	J	D	V	DNA	CDR3
many	TRBJ2-2	TRBD1	TRBV11-2	TGTGCCAGCAGGCACTCCGGGACAGTCAACACCGGGGAGCTGTTTTTT	CASRHSGTVNTGELFF
many	TRBJ1-4	TRBD1	TRBV7-8	TGTGCCAGCAGGGGACAGAAGAATGAAAAACTGTTTTTT	CASRGQKNEKLFF
few	TRBJ1-2	TRBD1	TRBV7-9	TGTGCCAGCAGCTTGGGTTCTGGACAGGGGGCCTGGGGCTACACCTTC	CASSLGSGQGAWGYTF
few	TRBJ1-5	NA	TRBV5-6	TGTGCCAGCAGCCAGTCGGGGAATAGCAATCAGCCCCAGCATTTT	CASSQSGNSNQPQHF
few	TRBJ2-2	TRBD1	TRBV7-9	TGTGCCAGCAGCCACACGGGACAGGGCGGCGGGGAGCTGTTTTTT	CASSHTGQGGGELFF
NA	TRBJ1-2	TRBD1	TRBV7-9	TGTGCCAGCAGCCAACAGGGGGACAGGGCCTACTATGGCTACACCTTC	CASSQQGDRAYYGYTF
few	TRBJ1-5	NA	TRBV2	TGTGCCAGCAGTGACGCCAGGTTCTATAGCAATCAGCCCCAGCATTTT	CASSDARFYSNQPQHF
NA	TRBJ1-6	NA	TRBV11-1	TGTGCCAGCAGCGTAAGGTCTTTAGCCCTCCACTTT	CASSVRSLALHF
NA	TRBJ2-7	TRBD1	TRBV3-1	TGTGCCAGCAGCCACCAGGGGGCTGTCTCCCACGAGCAGTACTTC	CASSHQGAVSHEQYF
many	TRBJ2-5	NA	TRBV6-1	TGTGCCAGCAGTGAGTACGAAGCCGAATACTTC	CASSEYEAEYF
NA	TRBJ2-2	NA	TRBV25-1	TGTGCCTGGAGTAACACCGGGGAGCTGTTTTTT	CAWSNTGELFF
NA	TRBJ2-6	NA	TRBV25-1	TGTGCCAGCAGTGATTTGGGGGTCGGGGTAAACGTCCTGACTTTC	CASSDLGVGVNVLTF
NA	TRBJ2-7	TRBD2	TRBV10-2	TGCGCCAGCGGCACCGGGACTAGCGGGTACGAGCAGTACTTC	CASGTGTSGYEQYF
NA	TRBJ2-5	TRBD2	TRBV10-3	TGTGCCCAGGGGACTAGCGGAGACGGGCAAGAGACCCAGTACTTC	CAQGTSGDGQETQYF
NA	TRBJ2-5	TRBD1	TRBV7-2	TGTGCCAGCAAGGGGGCAGGAGTGACCCAGTACTTC	CASKGAGVTQYF
NA	TRBJ1-5	NA	TRBV20-1	TGCAGTGCTAGTATGGGATCGAGCATCCAGCCCCAGCATTTT	CSASMGSSIQPQHF
few	TRBJ2-7	NA	TRBV7-2	TGTGCCAGCAGCGCCGCTTCGGGGGTAATCGGCGAGCAGTACTTC	CASSAASGVIGEQYF
many	TRBJ2-6	NA	TRBV29-1	TGCAGCGTTGAAGATCTTCTGGACAAGGGATATGATAGTGCTTCTGGGGCCAACGTCCTGACTTTC	CSVEDLLDKGYDSASGANVLTF
many	TRBJ2-5	NA	TRBV7-2	TGTGCCAGCAGCTTTGGGACATTACAAGAGACCCAGTACTTC	CASSFGTLQETQYF